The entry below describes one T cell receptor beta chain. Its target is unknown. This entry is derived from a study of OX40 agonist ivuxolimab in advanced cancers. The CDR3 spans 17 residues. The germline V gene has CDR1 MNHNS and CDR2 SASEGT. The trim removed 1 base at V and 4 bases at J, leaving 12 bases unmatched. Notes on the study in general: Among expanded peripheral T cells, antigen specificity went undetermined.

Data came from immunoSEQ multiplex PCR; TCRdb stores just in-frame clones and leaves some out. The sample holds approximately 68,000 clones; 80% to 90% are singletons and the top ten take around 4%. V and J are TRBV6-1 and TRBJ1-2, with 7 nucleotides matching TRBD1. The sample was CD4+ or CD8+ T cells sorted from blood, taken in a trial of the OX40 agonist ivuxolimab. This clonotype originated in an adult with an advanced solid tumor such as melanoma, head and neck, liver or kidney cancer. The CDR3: CASSEGGEGGFRYGYTF. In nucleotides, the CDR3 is TGTGCCAGCAGTGAAGGGGGTGAAGGGGGCTTTCGCTATGGCTACACCTTC.